This TCR beta chain was sequenced in a study of blood T cell repertoires in COVID-19. Looking at the study overall: Sources were T cells, B-cell-depleted T cells, or PBMCs; the material itself was cDNA or gDNA.

J was trimmed by 6 bases and V by 5 bases; bases with no gene match: 11. The germline V gene encodes CDR1 SGHRS and CDR2 YFSETQ. The CDR3 contains 16 residues. Clones were read by immunoSEQ multiplex PCR, and TCRdb kept only the in-frame ones, dropping some. This sample has roughly 250,000 clones, with around 83% found just once. The chain links TRBV5-1 to TRBJ2-2; 9 positions match TRBD1. This clonotype was obtained from a woman aged 40 to 50 who had recovered from COVID-19. Sequencing was done on a sample of peripheral blood. CDR3 coding DNA: TGCGCCAGCAGGGACCCCGGGACAGGGCCGGCCGGGGAGCTGTTTTTT. This codes for CASRDPGTGPAGELFF.